This note documents a single T cell receptor (beta chain) sequence. Antigen unknown. The CDR3 is made up of 11 amino acids. Germline V gene lookup returns CDR1 SGHDN and CDR2 FVKESK. Trimming stripped 1 base from V and 10 bases from J, with 5 bases between. This sample stems from a study of T cell clonotyping in hematopoietic cell transplantation. General observations from the study: Few recipient clonotypes overlapped donors; over 95% were de novo at given depth.

Libraries were prepared by immunoSEQ multiplex PCR; TCRdb keeps only in-frame clonotypes and omits some of them. Among approximately 9,600 clones listed, roughly three quarters were seen once. The material was PBMCs, obtained 30 days after allogeneic stem cell transplant. The TCR originated in a female patient between 40 and 50 years old who had an allogeneic stem cell transplant from a related donor, so T cells may come from the graft donor. Some clones in this sample may be carry-over from other donors' samples. This chain links TRBV14 with TRBJ2-1; TRBD1 or TRBD2 may be the D gene (5 bases each). This CDR3 is CASSQGGEQFF. The CDR3 DNA is TGTGCCAGCAGCCAAGGGGGGGAGCAGTTCTTC.